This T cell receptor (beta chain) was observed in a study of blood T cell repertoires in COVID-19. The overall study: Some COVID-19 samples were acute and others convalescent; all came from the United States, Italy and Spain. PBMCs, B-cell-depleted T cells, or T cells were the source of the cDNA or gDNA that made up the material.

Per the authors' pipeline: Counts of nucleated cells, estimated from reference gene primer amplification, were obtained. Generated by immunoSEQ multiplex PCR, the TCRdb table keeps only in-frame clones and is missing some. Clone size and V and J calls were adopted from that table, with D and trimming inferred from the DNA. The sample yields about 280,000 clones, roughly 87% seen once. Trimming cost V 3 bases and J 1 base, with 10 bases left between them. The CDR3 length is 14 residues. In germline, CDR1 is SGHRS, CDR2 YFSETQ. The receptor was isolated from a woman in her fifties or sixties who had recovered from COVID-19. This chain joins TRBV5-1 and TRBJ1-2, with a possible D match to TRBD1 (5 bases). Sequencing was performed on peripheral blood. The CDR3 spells CASSSLTDNYGYTF. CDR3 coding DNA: TGCGCCAGCAGCTCTTTGACAGATAACTATGGCTACACCTTC.